This T cell receptor beta chain was sequenced for a study of T cells in localized non-small cell lung cancer (dated by TCRdb to the early 2020s). Regarding the research as a whole: Comparing tumors with uninvolved tumor-adjacent lungs, the study looked at the T cell repertoires of roughly 250 patients with early-stage NSCLC. All 240 or so NSCLC patients in the cohort were treatment-naive and had localized lung tumors that were resected. Of the NSCLC patients, approximately 130 were male and around 99 were female, and the mean age was approximately 69 years. The research as a whole found: Multi-region tumor sequencing was not performed, so intratumor heterogeneity could not be excluded. Uninvolved tumor-adjacent lung showed the highest T cell clonality, higher than tumor, which suggests more focused antigenic responses in the uninvolved tumor-adjacent lung. A median of approximately 55 of the top 100 tumor clones were detected in paired uninvolved adjacent lung, and approximately 28 of these tumor clones were also found among the top 100 clones of the paired uninvolved adjacent lung. Higher T cell density in blood was associated with longer overall survival, whereas higher clonality in adjacent lung was associated with shorter survival. Because the study design was exploratory, TCR variables were selected using unadjusted p-values without false-discovery rate correction.

This clone was seen a single time. The target of this receptor is not known. Qualities for individual bases were not recorded, and no much larger clone is one base off. From the cysteine up to the phenylalanine, the CDR3 has a length of 17 residues. Only the CDR3 portion is preserved as DNA: 51 bases, with reading frame beginning at the first base. CDR1 SGHRS and CDR2 YFSETQ are derived from the germline V gene. The V and J ends are trimmed by 3 bases and 0 bases, leaving 16 bases between them. At diagnosis, peripheral blood, uninvolved tumor-adjacent lung and tumor were collected and stored as a combination of fresh-frozen and FFPE material. For TCR repertoire profiling, blood samples were analyzed in the form of peripheral blood mononuclear cells. The immunoSEQ Assay was used to sequence TCR beta CDR3 regions from DNA. As for the original processing: T cell density was computed as TCR beta template counts normalized to usable DNA estimated by amplifying housekeeping genes. Using the preseqR package, richness was estimated by extrapolating to 120,000 templates for tissue samples and 400,000 templates for PBMC samples. Clonality was defined by subtracting Pielou's evenness from one. Tissue-enriched TCRs were identified by differential abundance testing using productive amino-acid clonotypes, minimum total count 5 and alpha 0.1. The Jaccard Index and the Morisita Overlap Index were used to quantify repertoire overlap between compartments. GLIPH grouped TCR beta CDR3s together with public tetramer-defined viral CDR3s, and a viral motif had to include at least three viral sequences and also show V-gene enrichment. The table comes from immuneACCESS by way of TCRdb, which keeps in-frame sequences with V and J called. Part of the clones is missing from these tables; in studies checked, under half for an unresolved V gene and the rest for unknown reasons. V and J calls and clone size come straight from that table; D and trimming were deduced from the DNA. The sample records about 59,000 clones, approximately 90% of which are singletons. The top ten hold about 20% of the sample.

Sequencing used peripheral blood, obtained before any cancer treatment. The sequence is built from TRBV5-1 and TRBJ1-3, with TRBD1 tentatively as D gene (6 bases match). The TCR comes from a man aged 40-75 years with stage I lung adenocarcinoma. The DNA is TGCGCCAGCAGCTCATTTGACAGGCAGAGCTCTGGAAACACCATATATTTT. It encodes CASSSFDRQSSGNTIYF.